This T cell receptor beta chain was found in a study of blood T cell repertoires in COVID-19. At the level of the study: Italy, Spain and the United States were the sources of the convalescent and acute COVID-19 samples. T cells, B-cell-depleted T cells, or PBMCs supplied cDNA or gDNA.

The table lists this clone with a count of one. In the original analysis: The authors estimated nucleated cell counts from reference gene primer amplification. Repertoires were generated with immunoSEQ multiplex PCR, while TCRdb's copy carries only in-frame clones and drops some. The DNA gave D and trimming, while V, J and clone size come from that table. The sample lists over 150,000 clones, roughly 90% occurring once. The CDR3 length is 13 residues. Trimming left V 6 bases short and J 2 bases short, with 10 bases between. The V call is TRBV12-3 or TRBV12-4, the J call TRBJ1-2, with D possibly being TRBD1 (6 bases). This TCR was recovered from a woman aged 60-75 years who had recovered from COVID-19. The sequenced sample was peripheral blood. For the CDR3, the DNA is TGTGCCAGCAGATTCGGACAGAACTATGGCTACACCTTC. Translating gives CASRFGQNYGYTF.